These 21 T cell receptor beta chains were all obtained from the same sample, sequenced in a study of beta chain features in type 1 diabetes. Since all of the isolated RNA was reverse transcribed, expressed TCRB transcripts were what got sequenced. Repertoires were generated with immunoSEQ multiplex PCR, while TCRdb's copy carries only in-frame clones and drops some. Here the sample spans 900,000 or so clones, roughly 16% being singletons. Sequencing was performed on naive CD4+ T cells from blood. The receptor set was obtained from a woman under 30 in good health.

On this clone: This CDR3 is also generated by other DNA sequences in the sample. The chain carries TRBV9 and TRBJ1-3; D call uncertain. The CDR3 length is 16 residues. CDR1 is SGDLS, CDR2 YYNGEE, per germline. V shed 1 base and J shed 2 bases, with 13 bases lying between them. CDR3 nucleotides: TGTGCCAGCAGCGTACGCGATAGGGCACCTGGAAACACCATATATTTT. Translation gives CASSVRDRAPGNTIYF.

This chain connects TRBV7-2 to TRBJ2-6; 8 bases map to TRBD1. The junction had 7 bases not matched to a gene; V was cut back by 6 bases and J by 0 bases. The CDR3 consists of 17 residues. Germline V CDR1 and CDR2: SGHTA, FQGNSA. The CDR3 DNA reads TGTGCCAGCAGGGCGACAGGGGCACGCTCTGGGGCCAACGTCCTGACTTTC. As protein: CASRATGARSGANVLTF. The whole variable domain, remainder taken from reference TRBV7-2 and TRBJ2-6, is GAGVSQSPSNKVTEKGKDVELRCDPISGHTALYWYRQSLGQGLEFLIYFQGNSAPDKSGLPSDRFSAERTGGSVSTLTIQRTQQEDSAVYLCASRATGARSGANVLTFGAGSRLTVL.

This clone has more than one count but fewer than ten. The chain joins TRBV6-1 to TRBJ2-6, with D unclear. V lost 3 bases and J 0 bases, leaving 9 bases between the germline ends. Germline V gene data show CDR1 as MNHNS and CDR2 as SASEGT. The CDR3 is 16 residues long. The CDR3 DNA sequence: TGTGCCAGCAGTGAGATCCAGTCCTCTGGGGCCAACGTCCTGACTTTC. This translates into CASSEIQSSGANVLTF.

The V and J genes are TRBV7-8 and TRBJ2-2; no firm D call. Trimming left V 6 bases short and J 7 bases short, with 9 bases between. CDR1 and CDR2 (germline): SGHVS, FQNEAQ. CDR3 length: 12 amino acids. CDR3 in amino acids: CASRLIGGELFF. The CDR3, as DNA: TGTGCCAGCAGACTCATAGGCGGGGAGCTGTTTTTT. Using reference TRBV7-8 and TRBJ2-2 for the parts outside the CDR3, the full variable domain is GAGVSQSPRYKVAKRGQDVALRCDPISGHVSLFWYQQALGQGPEFLTYFQNEAQLDKSGLPSDRFFAERPEGSVSTLKIQRTQQEDSAVYLCASRLIGGELFFGEGSRLTVL.

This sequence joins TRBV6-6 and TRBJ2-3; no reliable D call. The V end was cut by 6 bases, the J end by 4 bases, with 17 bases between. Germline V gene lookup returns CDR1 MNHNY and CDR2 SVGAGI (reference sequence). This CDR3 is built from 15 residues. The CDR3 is CASRLTTTTADTQYF. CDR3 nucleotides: TGTGCCAGCAGACTAACCACCACCACGGCAGATACGCAGTATTTT.

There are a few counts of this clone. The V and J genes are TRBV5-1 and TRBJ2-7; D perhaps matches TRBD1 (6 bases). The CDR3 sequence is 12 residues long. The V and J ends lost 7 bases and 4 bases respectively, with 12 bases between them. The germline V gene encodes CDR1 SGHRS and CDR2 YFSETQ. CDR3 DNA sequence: TGCGCCAGCGGCAGGGGCTCTTACGAGCAGTACTTC. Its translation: CASGRGSYEQYF. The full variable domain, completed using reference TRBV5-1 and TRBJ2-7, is KAGVTQTPRYLIKTRGQQVTLSCSPISGHRSVSWYQQTPGQGLQFLFEYFSETQRNKGNFPGRFSGRQFSNSRSEMNVSTLELGDSALYLCASGRGSYEQYFGPGTRLTVT.

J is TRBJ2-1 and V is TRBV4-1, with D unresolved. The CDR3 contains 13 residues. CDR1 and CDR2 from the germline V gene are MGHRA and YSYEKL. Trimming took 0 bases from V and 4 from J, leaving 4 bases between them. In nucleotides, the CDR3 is TGCGCCAGCAGCCAAGATTGGTACAATGAGCAGTTCTTC. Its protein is CASSQDWYNEQFF.

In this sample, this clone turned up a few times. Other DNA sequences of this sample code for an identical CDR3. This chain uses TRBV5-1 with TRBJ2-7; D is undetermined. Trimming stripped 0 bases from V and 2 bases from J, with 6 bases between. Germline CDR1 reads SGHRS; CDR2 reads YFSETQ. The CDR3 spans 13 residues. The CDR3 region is CASSLDGAYEQYF. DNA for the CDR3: TGCGCCAGCAGCTTGGATGGAGCCTACGAGCAGTACTTC.

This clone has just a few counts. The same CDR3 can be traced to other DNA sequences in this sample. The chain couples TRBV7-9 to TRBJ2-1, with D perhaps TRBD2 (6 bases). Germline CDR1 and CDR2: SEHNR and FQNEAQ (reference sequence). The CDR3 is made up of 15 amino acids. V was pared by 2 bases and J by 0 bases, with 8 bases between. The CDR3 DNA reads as TGTGCCAGCAGCTTACGGGGGTCCTCCTACAATGAGCAGTTCTTC. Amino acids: CASSLRGSSYNEQFF.

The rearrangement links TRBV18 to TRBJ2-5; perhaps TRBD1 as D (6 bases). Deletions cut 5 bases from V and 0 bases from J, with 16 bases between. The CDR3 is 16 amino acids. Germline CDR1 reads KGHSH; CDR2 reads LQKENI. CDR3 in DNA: TGTGCCAGCTCAGAAGAGAGGACAGTGTACCAAGAGACCCAGTACTTC. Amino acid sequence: CASSEERTVYQETQYF.

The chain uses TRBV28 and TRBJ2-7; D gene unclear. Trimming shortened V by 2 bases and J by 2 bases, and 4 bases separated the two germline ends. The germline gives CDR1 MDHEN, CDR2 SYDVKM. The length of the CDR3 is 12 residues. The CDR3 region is CASSLKAYEQYF. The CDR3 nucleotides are TGTGCCAGCAGTTTAAAGGCCTACGAGCAGTACTTC.

CDR3: CASRPGGVGQPQHF. CDR3 coding DNA: TGTGCCAGCAGACCAGGGGGCGTAGGACAGCCCCAGCATTTT. This chain links TRBV28 with TRBJ1-5; 8 bases align to TRBD1. Germline V gene data show CDR1 as MDHEN and CDR2 as SYDVKM. With 6 bases clipped from V and 7 bases from J, the junction kept 8 bases outside the gene matches. The CDR3 runs to 14 residues.

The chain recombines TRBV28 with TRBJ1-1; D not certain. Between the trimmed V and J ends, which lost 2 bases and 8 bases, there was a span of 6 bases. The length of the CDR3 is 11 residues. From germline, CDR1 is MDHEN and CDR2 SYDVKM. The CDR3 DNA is TGTGCCAGCAGTTTAATGAAGGAAGCTTTCTTT. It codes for CASSLMKEAFF. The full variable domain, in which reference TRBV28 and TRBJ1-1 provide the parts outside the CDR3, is DVKVTQSSRYLVKRTGEKVFLECVQDMDHENMFWYRQDPGLGLRLIYFSYDVKMKEKGDIPEGYSVSREKKERFSLILESASTNQTSMYLCASSLMKEAFFGQGTRLTVV.

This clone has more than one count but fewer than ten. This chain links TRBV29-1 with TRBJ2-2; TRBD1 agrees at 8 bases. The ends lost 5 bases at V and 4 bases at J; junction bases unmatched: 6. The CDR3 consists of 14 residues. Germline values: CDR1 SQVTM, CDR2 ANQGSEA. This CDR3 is CSVRSTGVTGELFF. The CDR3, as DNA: TGCAGCGTTAGGTCGACAGGGGTCACCGGGGAGCTGTTTTTT.

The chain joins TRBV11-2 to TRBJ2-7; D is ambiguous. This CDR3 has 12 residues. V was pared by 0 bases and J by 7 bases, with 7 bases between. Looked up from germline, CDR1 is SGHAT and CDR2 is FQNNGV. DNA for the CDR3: TGTGCCAGCAGCTTAGATGAAAGGGAGCAGTACTTC. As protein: CASSLDEREQYF.

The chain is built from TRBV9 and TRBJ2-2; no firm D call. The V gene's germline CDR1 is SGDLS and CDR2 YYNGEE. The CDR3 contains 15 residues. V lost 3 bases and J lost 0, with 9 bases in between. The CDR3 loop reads CASSAVAANTGELFF. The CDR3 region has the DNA TGTGCCAGCAGCGCCGTCGCTGCGAACACCGGGGAGCTGTTTTTT.

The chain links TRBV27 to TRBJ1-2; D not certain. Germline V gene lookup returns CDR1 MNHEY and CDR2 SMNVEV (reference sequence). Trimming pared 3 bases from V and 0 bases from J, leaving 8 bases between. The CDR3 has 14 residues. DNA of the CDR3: TGTGCCAGCAGTTTTAGCTCCCCTAACTATGGCTACACCTTC. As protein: CASSFSSPNYGYTF.

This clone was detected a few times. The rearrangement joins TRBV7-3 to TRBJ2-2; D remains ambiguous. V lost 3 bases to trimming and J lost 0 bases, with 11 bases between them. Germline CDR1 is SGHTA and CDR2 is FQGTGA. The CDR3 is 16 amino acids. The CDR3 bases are TGTGCCAGCAGCTTTATAGGAACCGCGAACACCGGGGAGCTGTTTTTT. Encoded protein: CASSFIGTANTGELFF.

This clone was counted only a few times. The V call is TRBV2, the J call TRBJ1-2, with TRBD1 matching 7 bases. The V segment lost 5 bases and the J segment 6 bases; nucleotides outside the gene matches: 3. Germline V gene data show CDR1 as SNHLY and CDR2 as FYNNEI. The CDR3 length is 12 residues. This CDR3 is CASSYTGDGYTF. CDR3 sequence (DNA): TGTGCCAGCAGTTATACAGGGGATGGCTACACCTTC.

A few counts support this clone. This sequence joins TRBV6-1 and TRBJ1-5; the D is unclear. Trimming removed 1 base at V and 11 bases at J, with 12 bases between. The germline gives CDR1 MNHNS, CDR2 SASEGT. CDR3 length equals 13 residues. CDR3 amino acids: CASSEDGLWAQHF. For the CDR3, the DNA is TGTGCCAGCAGTGAAGACGGACTGTGGGCCCAGCATTTT.

As DNA, the CDR3 is TGTGCCAGCAGCTTGTCTTTCAGGGAGCCTTCCGGAGAGACCCAGTACTTC. It translates to CASSLSFREPSGETQYF. The chain combines TRBV5-6 with TRBJ2-5; D is tentatively TRBD1 or TRBD2 (5 bases each). V was cut by 1 base and J by 4 bases, with 20 bases left in between. The CDR3 length is 17 residues. The germline V gene encodes CDR1 SGHDT and CDR2 YYEEEE.